These T cell receptor beta chains were read from a single sample in a study of response to subunit inactivated influenza vaccine. One entry per CDR3 protein, called by TCRdb with MiXCR from the RT-PCR reads. The sample includes hundreds of thousands of distinct CDR3 sequences, less than 20% of them seen just once. This specimen was PBMCs from blood, taken roughly 5 days after vaccination. The receptors were gathered from a man in his fifties who received an inactivated influenza vaccine. Both conserved end residues are part of each CDR3. Each record gives: D gene, J gene, V gene, clone size, CDR3 DNA, CDR3 protein. A D gene is named only where the DNA matches it firmly. Expanded clones are given a class, and other clones once, few, many or no size at all.

D: -
J: TRBJ2-7
V: TRBV7-2
size: few
DNA: TGTGCCAGCAGCCCGTCCGGGTTGCAGCAGTACTTC
CDR3: CASSPSGLQQYF

D: -
J: TRBJ2-1
V: TRBV7-8
size: few
DNA: TGTGCCAGCAGACTAAGGGAGGCAGCGAACAATGAGCAGTTCTTC
CDR3: CASRLREAANNEQFF

D: TRBD2
J: TRBJ2-1
V: TRBV28
size: few
DNA: TGTGCCAGCAGCCAAACTGGGACTAGCGGGGGATGGTATGAGCAGTTCTTC
CDR3: CASSQTGTSGGWYEQFF

D: TRBD1
J: TRBJ1-6
V: TRBV6-1
size: few
DNA: TGTGCCAGCACTAAGGACAGGGTGCGGAATTCACCCCTCCACTTT
CDR3: CASTKDRVRNSPLHF

D: -
J: TRBJ2-3
V: TRBV12-3/TRBV12-4
size: many
DNA: TGTGCCAGCAGTTTACGGCTAGCAGCGCAGTATTTT
CDR3: CASSLRLAAQYF

D: TRBD1
J: TRBJ1-1
V: TRBV20-1
size: -
DNA: TGCAGTGCTAGAAGAGGGGGCGAGAAAGCTTTCTTT
CDR3: CSARRGGEKAFF

D: -
J: TRBJ2-6
V: TRBV29-1
size: once
DNA: TGCAGCGTTGTGTTACTGATCTCTGGGGCCAACGTCCTGACTTTC
CDR3: CSVVLLISGANVLTF

D: -
J: TRBJ2-3
V: TRBV6-1
size: -
DNA: TGTGCCAGCAGAGCCGGACGACTCCTAAGTTCAGATACGCAGTATTTT
CDR3: CASRAGRLLSSDTQYF

D: -
J: TRBJ1-6
V: TRBV6-5
size: few
DNA: TGTGCCAGCAGTTACTCCGGGAGGGGCTGGGATAATTCACCCCTCCACTTT
CDR3: CASSYSGRGWDNSPLHF

D: -
J: TRBJ2-1
V: TRBV15
size: few
DNA: TGTGCCACCAGCAGAGATCTTGGCGAGGATGAGCAGTTCTTC
CDR3: CATSRDLGEDEQFF

D: -
J: TRBJ2-1
V: TRBV7-3
size: -
DNA: TGTGCCAGCAGACCCCCGGGACTCCCTTACAATGAGCAGTTCTTC
CDR3: CASRPPGLPYNEQFF

D: -
J: TRBJ2-7
V: TRBV28
size: many
DNA: TGTGCCAGCAGTTTACCCGCAAACTACGAGCAGTACTTC
CDR3: CASSLPANYEQYF

D: -
J: TRBJ2-1
V: TRBV9
size: few
DNA: TGTGCCAGCAGCGTAGCGCCGGGGGACTCCTACAATGAGCAGTTCTTC
CDR3: CASSVAPGDSYNEQFF

D: -
J: TRBJ1-2
V: TRBV28
size: -
DNA: TGTGCCAGCAGCTTACAGAGTCCGGGCTATGGCTACACCTTC
CDR3: CASSLQSPGYGYTF

D: -
J: TRBJ2-5
V: TRBV5-6
size: -
DNA: TGTGCCAGCAGCTTCGCGGCAGGGCTGGAGACCCAGTACTTC
CDR3: CASSFAAGLETQYF

D: -
J: TRBJ1-6
V: TRBV5-1
size: -
DNA: TGCGCCAGCAGCCCCACCGACAGCGGAAATTCACCCCTCCACTTT
CDR3: CASSPTDSGNSPLHF